A selection of T cell receptor beta chains follows, all from one sample in a study of cytomegalovirus exposure and HLA in healthy donors. Assay: immunoSEQ multiplex PCR; the TCRdb copy retains only in-frame clones and omits some. This table has 200,000 or so clones, around 81% appearing once. Sequencing was performed on PBMCs. The receptors were gathered from a woman aged 18 to 35 in good health and CMV-seropositive. Each CDR3 is given with its conserved first and last residue. The D gene is left open where the match is weak. Only part of the rows carry a size: once, few, many, or a class if the clone is expanded.

d_call	clone_size	v_call	cdr3_length	j_call	cdr3_aa	cdr3_nt
-	once	TRBV5-1	13	TRBJ2-3	CASRSGNEDTQYF	TGCGCCAGCAGGTCGGGGAATGAGGATACGCAGTATTTT
TRBD1	once	TRBV5-1	20	TRBJ2-2	CASSFKDPWGRGPHTGELFF	TGCGCCAGCAGCTTTAAAGACCCTTGGGGCAGGGGGCCGCACACCGGGGAGCTGTTTTTT
TRBD2	-	TRBV27	16	TRBJ2-7	CASSPRRAGGLYEQYF	TGTGCCAGCAGTCCTCGGCGAGCGGGGGGTTTATACGAGCAGTACTTC
-	once	TRBV30	16	TRBJ1-2	CAWSLQPLISNYGYTF	TGTGCCTGGAGTCTACAGCCCCTAATATCTAACTATGGCTACACCTTC
TRBD1	-	TRBV19	14	TRBJ1-5	CASSIQGGNQPQHF	TGTGCCAGTAGTATTCAGGGGGGCAATCAGCCCCAGCATTTT
TRBD1	-	TRBV5-1	15	TRBJ2-5	CASSLEWTGVETQYF	TGCGCCAGCAGCTTGGAGTGGACAGGGGTGGAGACCCAGTACTTC
TRBD1	-	TRBV30	14	TRBJ1-1	CACYQGAPNTEAFF	TGTGCCTGCTATCAGGGGGCCCCGAACACTGAAGCTTTCTTT
TRBD2	-	TRBV9	17	TRBJ2-5	CASSAWTSGGMQETQYF	TGTGCCAGCAGCGCTTGGACTAGCGGGGGGATGCAAGAGACCCAGTACTTC
-	-	TRBV11-3	14	TRBJ1-2	CASSLGTGYYGYTF	TGTGCCAGCAGCTTGGGTACGGGTTACTATGGCTACACCTTC
-	-	TRBV9	13	TRBJ1-1	CASSVDTNTEAFF	TGTGCCAGCAGCGTAGACACGAACACTGAAGCTTTCTTT
-	-	TRBV5-5	14	TRBJ1-4	CASSSGLWDEKLFF	TGTGCCAGCAGCTCGGGACTTTGGGATGAAAAACTGTTTTTT
-	-	TRBV28	8	TRBJ2-1	CATNEQFF	TGTGCCACTAATGAGCAGTTCTTC
TRBD1	-	TRBV9	14	TRBJ1-1	CASSPSTGGPEAFF	TGTGCCAGCAGCCCCTCTACAGGGGGCCCTGAAGCTTTCTTT
TRBD2	-	TRBV19	14	TRBJ2-3	CAISPSGGADTQYF	TGTGCCATATCCCCTAGCGGGGGAGCAGATACGCAGTATTTT
-	-	TRBV11-2	14	TRBJ2-2	CASSLGVEAGELFF	TGTGCCAGCAGCTTAGGGGTGGAGGCCGGGGAGCTGTTTTTT
-	-	TRBV11-2	17	TRBJ1-6	CASSPTSAPTGNSPLHF	TGTGCCAGCAGCCCTACGTCGGCCCCGACGGGTAATTCACCCCTCCACTTT
TRBD2	few	TRBV5-1	17	TRBJ2-2	CASSLGTRGASTGELFF	TGCGCCAGCAGCTTGGGTACGCGGGGGGCCTCCACCGGGGAGCTGTTTTTT
TRBD2	-	TRBV9	16	TRBJ2-3	CASSDGASGFTDTQYF	TGTGCCAGCAGCGATGGCGCTAGCGGCTTTACAGATACGCAGTATTTT
TRBD1	-	TRBV5-4	14	TRBJ2-5	CASSLWTGVETQYF	TGTGCCAGCAGCTTGTGGACAGGGGTGGAGACCCAGTACTTC
TRBD1	-	TRBV10-1	15	TRBJ1-1	CASSPRTGETTEAFF	TGCGCCAGCAGCCCCCGGACAGGGGAGACCACTGAAGCTTTCTTT
TRBD1	-	TRBV6-1	13	TRBJ1-1	CASRAGQYTEAFF	TGTGCCAGCAGGGCGGGACAGTACACTGAAGCTTTCTTT
TRBD2	-	TRBV5-1	15	TRBJ2-5	CASTGRLAGGETQYF	TGCGCCAGCACGGGCCGGCTAGCGGGGGGAGAGACCCAGTACTTC
-	-	TRBV9	15	TRBJ2-3	CASSARQFSTDTQYF	TGTGCCAGCAGCGCACGACAGTTTTCCACAGATACGCAGTATTTT
-	-	TRBV4-1	15	TRBJ2-3	CASSQDVTGLRSQYF	TGCGCCAGCAGCCAAGATGTTACAGGGCTTCGTTCGCAGTATTTT
-	-	TRBV28	11	TRBJ1-2	CASSLDSGYTF	TGTGCCAGCAGTTTAGACAGTGGCTACACCTTC
TRBD1	once	TRBV19	13	TRBJ1-1	CARGSTGDTEAFF	TGTGCCAGGGGCTCGACAGGGGACACTGAAGCTTTCTTT
TRBD1	-	TRBV5-1	13	TRBJ2-1	CASYDDRANEQFF	TGCGCCAGTTACGACGACAGGGCGAATGAGCAGTTCTTC
-	few	TRBV10-2	14	TRBJ2-3	CASSVAGIADTQYF	TGCGCCAGCAGTGTGGCGGGTATAGCAGATACGCAGTATTTT
TRBD1	-	TRBV9	17	TRBJ1-5	CASSAGTGDYSNQPQHF	TGTGCCAGCAGCGCGGGGACAGGGGACTATAGCAATCAGCCCCAGCATTTT
-	-	TRBV2	14	TRBJ2-1	CASSDGGPYNEQFF	TGTGCCAGCAGTGACGGGGGGCCCTACAATGAGCAGTTCTTC
-	-	TRBV2	15	TRBJ1-3	CASSPQYSSGNTIYF	TGTGCCAGCAGCCCCCAGTACAGCTCTGGAAACACCATATATTTT
-	-	TRBV10-3	13	TRBJ2-5	CAISDGVQETQYF	TGTGCCATCAGTGACGGAGTCCAAGAGACCCAGTACTTC
TRBD1	-	TRBV5-1	16	TRBJ1-1	CASSWGDRGIGTEAFF	TGCGCCAGCAGCTGGGGGGACAGGGGGATTGGCACTGAAGCTTTCTTT
TRBD1	-	TRBV27	17	TRBJ2-7	CASRPGQGAGRAYEQYF	TGTGCCAGCAGGCCGGGACAGGGGGCGGGCAGGGCCTACGAGCAGTACTTC
TRBD2	-	TRBV7-2	16	TRBJ2-1	CASSHDTSAGYNEQFF	TGTGCCAGCAGCCATGATACCTCAGCGGGGTACAATGAGCAGTTCTTC
-	few	TRBV2	16	TRBJ2-2	CASSEDWTANTGELFF	TGTGCCAGCAGTGAGGATTGGACAGCGAACACCGGGGAGCTGTTTTTT
TRBD1	-	TRBV28	14	TRBJ2-3	CASTTTGVVDTQYF	TGTGCCAGCACCACGACAGGGGTTGTAGATACGCAGTATTTT
TRBD2	-	TRBV9	16	TRBJ2-1	CASSASGGASYNEQFF	TGTGCCAGCAGCGCTAGCGGGGGCGCCTCTTACAATGAGCAGTTCTTC
-	-	TRBV14	14	TRBJ1-1	CASSQAGMNTEAFF	TGTGCCAGCAGCCAGGCAGGAATGAACACTGAAGCTTTCTTT
-	few	TRBV28	15	TRBJ1-3	CASRPQGNSGNTIYF	TGTGCCAGCAGGCCGCAGGGCAACTCTGGAAACACCATATATTTT
-	-	TRBV9	16	TRBJ2-1	CASSVEGGALYNEQFF	TGTGCCAGCAGCGTAGAGGGCGGGGCACTCTACAATGAGCAGTTCTTC
-	few	TRBV12-2	16	TRBJ2-1	CASRSLAGTSYNEQFF	TGTGCAAGTCGCTCCCTAGCGGGTACCTCCTACAATGAGCAGTTCTTC
-	-	TRBV21-1	12	TRBJ1-6	CASSTRTGTICF	TGTGCCAGCAGCACCAGGACAGGAACCATCTGTTTT
-	-	TRBV10-3	12	TRBJ1-1	CAIRDSNTEAFF	TGTGCCATCAGGGACAGTAACACTGAAGCTTTCTTT